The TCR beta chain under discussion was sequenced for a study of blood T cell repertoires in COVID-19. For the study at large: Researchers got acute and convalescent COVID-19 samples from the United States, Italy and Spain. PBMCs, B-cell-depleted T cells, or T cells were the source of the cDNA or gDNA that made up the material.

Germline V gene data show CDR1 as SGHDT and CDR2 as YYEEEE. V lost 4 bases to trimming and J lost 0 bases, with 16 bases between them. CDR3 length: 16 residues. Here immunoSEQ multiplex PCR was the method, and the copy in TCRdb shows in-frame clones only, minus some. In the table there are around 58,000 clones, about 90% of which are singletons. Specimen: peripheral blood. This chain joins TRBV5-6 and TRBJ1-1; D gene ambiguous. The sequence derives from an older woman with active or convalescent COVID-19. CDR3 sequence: CASSTIGLIVNTEAFF. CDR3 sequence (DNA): TGTGCCAGCAGCACTATCGGACTGATAGTGAACACTGAAGCTTTCTTT. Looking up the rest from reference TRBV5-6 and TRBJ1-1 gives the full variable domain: DAGVTQSPTHLIKTRGQQVTLRCSPKSGHDTVSWYQQALGQGPQFIFQYYEEEERQRGNFPDRFSGHQFPNYSSELNVNALLLGDSALYLCASSTIGLIVNTEAFFGQGTRLTVV.